Listed below are T cell receptor beta chains from one sample, sequenced in a study of identical twins. TCRdb recomputed calls from the 5' RACE reads with MiXCR, one row per CDR3 protein. In the table there are approximately 530,000 distinct CDR3 sequences, under 25% of which are singletons. These data also formed part of another study, on yellow fever vaccine responses in identical twins.

Sequenced sample: CD4+ T cells sorted from blood. These TCRs come from a woman aged 18-29 years in good health. Both conserved end residues are part of each CDR3. Fields, in order: V gene, clone size, D gene, J gene, CDR3 DNA, CDR3 protein. The D gene is left open where the match is weak. Some rows mark clone size as missing; the rest say once, few, many or name a class of expanded clone.

V gene: TRBV18
clone size: -
D gene: TRBD2
J gene: TRBJ2-7
CDR3 DNA: TGTGCCAGCTCACCATATGGGACTATCGGGAACCACGAGCAGTACTTC
CDR3 protein: CASSPYGTIGNHEQYF

V gene: TRBV27
clone size: many
D gene: TRBD1
J gene: TRBJ2-7
CDR3 DNA: TGTGCCAGCTTGGGACAGGGAGGCAACGAGCAGTACTTC
CDR3 protein: CASLGQGGNEQYF

V gene: TRBV5-1
clone size: few
D gene: -
J gene: TRBJ2-3
CDR3 DNA: TGCGCCAGCAGCTCGGGACCCCTAGGCACAGATACGCAGTATTTT
CDR3 protein: CASSSGPLGTDTQYF

V gene: TRBV3-1
clone size: -
D gene: TRBD2
J gene: TRBJ2-1
CDR3 DNA: TGTGCCAGCAGCGCCCGGGCTCTGGCGGGGGGGCGGGAGGAGCAGTTCTTC
CDR3 protein: CASSARALAGGREEQFF

V gene: TRBV27
clone size: few
D gene: TRBD1
J gene: TRBJ2-2
CDR3 DNA: TGTGCCAGCAGTTTAGAACAGGGGGTTTCCGGGGAGCTGTTTTTT
CDR3 protein: CASSLEQGVSGELFF

V gene: TRBV15
clone size: -
D gene: -
J gene: TRBJ1-2
CDR3 DNA: TGTGCCACCAGCAGAGACCCCTCATACGGCTACACCTTC
CDR3 protein: CATSRDPSYGYTF

V gene: TRBV5-1
clone size: -
D gene: -
J gene: TRBJ2-3
CDR3 DNA: TGCGCCAGCAGCCCCACGGCCTGGACAGATACGCAGTATTTT
CDR3 protein: CASSPTAWTDTQYF

V gene: TRBV24-1
clone size: -
D gene: TRBD1
J gene: TRBJ1-3
CDR3 DNA: TGTGCCGTACAGGGGGCGGCTGGAAACACCATATATTTT
CDR3 protein: CAVQGAAGNTIYF

V gene: TRBV24-1
clone size: few
D gene: -
J gene: TRBJ2-2
CDR3 DNA: TGTGCCACCAGTGATCAAAGGACGGGGACGCGGGAGCTGTTTTTT
CDR3 protein: CATSDQRTGTRELFF

V gene: TRBV6-5
clone size: -
D gene: -
J gene: TRBJ2-1
CDR3 DNA: TGTGCCAGCAGTTACCGAGTCGGGGAGCAGTCCTTC
CDR3 protein: CASSYRVGEQSF

V gene: TRBV6-5
clone size: few
D gene: -
J gene: TRBJ1-3
CDR3 DNA: TGTGCCAGCAGTTACTCGAGACTGCCTGGAAACACCATATATTTT
CDR3 protein: CASSYSRLPGNTIYF

V gene: TRBV4-1
clone size: -
D gene: -
J gene: TRBJ2-1
CDR3 DNA: TGCGCCAGCAGCCAAGATGAGGCAGGGGGGTACAATGAGCAGTTCTTC
CDR3 protein: CASSQDEAGGYNEQFF

V gene: TRBV20-1
clone size: -
D gene: TRBD1
J gene: TRBJ2-2
CDR3 DNA: TGCAGTGTTACAGGGGGTGGCACCGGGGAGCTGTTTTTT
CDR3 protein: CSVTGGGTGELFF

V gene: TRBV5-1
clone size: -
D gene: -
J gene: TRBJ2-2
CDR3 DNA: TGCGCCAGCAGCTTCGGAGAGCCACCCGGGGAGCTGTTTTTT
CDR3 protein: CASSFGEPPGELFF

V gene: TRBV3-1
clone size: few
D gene: -
J gene: TRBJ2-2
CDR3 DNA: TGTGCCAGCAGGGCGGGGCAGGTTACCGGGGAGCTGTTTTTT
CDR3 protein: CASRAGQVTGELFF

V gene: TRBV2
clone size: few
D gene: -
J gene: TRBJ2-1
CDR3 DNA: TGTGCCAGCAAGGGTAGTAGTGAGCAGTTCTTC
CDR3 protein: CASKGSSEQFF